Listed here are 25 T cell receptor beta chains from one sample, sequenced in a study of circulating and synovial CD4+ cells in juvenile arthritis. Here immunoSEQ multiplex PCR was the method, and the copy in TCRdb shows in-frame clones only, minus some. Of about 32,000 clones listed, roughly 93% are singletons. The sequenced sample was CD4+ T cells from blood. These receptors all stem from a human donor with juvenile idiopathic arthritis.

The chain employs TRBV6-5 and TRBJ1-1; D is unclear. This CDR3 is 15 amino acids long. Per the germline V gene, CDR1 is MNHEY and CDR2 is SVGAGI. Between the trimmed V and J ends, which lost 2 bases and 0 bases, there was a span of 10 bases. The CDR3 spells CASSYQQNLNTEAFF. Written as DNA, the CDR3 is TGTGCCAGCAGTTACCAACAGAACTTGAACACTGAAGCTTTCTTT.

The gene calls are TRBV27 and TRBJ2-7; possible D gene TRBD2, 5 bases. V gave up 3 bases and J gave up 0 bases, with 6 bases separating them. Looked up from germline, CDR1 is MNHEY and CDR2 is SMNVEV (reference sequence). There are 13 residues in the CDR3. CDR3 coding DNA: TGTGCCAGCAGTTTGAGGGACTCCTACGAGCAGTACTTC. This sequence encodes CASSLRDSYEQYF.

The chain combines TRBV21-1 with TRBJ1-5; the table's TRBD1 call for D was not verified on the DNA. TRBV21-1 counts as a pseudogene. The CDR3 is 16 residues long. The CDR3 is CASSKKTAIVNQPQHF. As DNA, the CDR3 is TGTGCCAGCAGCAAAAAAACAGCCATAGTTAATCAGCCCCAGCATTTT.

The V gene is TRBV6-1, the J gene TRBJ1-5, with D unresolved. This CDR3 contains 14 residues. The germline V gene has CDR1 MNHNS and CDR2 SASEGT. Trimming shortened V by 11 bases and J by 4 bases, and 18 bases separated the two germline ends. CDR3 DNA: TGTGCCGCCCCCAAGGCAGGTTTAAATCAGCCCCAGCATTTT. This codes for CAAPKAGLNQPQHF.

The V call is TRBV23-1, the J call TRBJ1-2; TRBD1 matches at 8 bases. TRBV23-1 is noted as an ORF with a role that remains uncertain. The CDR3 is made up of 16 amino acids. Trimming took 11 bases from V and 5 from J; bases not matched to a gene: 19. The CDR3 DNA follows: TGCGCCCCGGTAGGAGCCACCGGGGACAGGCAATATGGCTACACCTTC. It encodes CAPVGATGDRQYGYTF.

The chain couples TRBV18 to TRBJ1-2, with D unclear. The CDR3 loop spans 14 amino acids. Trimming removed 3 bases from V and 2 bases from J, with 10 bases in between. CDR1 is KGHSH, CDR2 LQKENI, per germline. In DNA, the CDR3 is TGTGCCAGCTCACCGGGCCCCAAGAACTATGGCTACACCTTC. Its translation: CASSPGPKNYGYTF.

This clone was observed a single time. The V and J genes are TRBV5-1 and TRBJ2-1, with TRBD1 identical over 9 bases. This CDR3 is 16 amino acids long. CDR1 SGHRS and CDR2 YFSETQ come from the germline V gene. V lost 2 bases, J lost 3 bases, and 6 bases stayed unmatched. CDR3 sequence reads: CASSLAGTGIYNEQFF. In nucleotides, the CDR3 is TGCGCCAGCAGCTTAGCCGGGACAGGGATCTACAATGAGCAGTTCTTC.

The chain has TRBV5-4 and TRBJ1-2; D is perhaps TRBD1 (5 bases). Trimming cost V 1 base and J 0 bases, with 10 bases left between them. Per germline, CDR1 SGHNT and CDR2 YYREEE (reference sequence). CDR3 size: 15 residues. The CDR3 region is CASSLPSGSNYGYTF. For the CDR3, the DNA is TGTGCCAGCAGCTTGCCGTCAGGGTCTAACTATGGCTACACCTTC.

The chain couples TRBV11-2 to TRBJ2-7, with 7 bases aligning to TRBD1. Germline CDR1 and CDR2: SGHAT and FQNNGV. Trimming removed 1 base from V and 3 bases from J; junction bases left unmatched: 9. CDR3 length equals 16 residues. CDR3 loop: CASSLGAGQDLYEQYF. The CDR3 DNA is TGTGCCAGCAGCTTAGGAGCAGGACAGGATCTCTACGAGCAGTACTTC.

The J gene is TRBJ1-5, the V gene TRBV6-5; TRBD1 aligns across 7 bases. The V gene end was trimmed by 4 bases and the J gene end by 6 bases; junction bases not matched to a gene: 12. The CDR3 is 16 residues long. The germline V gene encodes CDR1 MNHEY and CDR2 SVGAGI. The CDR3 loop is CASSWSDRDDGQPQHF. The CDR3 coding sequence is TGTGCCAGCAGTTGGTCCGACAGGGATGACGGTCAGCCCCAGCATTTT.

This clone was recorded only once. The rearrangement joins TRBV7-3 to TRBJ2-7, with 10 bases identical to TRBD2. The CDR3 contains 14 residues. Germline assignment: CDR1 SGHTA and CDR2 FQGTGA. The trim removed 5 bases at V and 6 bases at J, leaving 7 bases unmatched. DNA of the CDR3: TGTGCCAGCAGCCCTCTAGCGGGAGTATTCGAGCAGTACTTC. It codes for CASSPLAGVFEQYF.

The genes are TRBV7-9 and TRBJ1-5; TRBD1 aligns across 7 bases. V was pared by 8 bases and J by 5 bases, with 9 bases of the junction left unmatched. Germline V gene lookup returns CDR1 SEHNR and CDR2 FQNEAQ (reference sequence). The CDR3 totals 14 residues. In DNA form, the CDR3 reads TGTGCCAGCGACCGGACAGGTTCCGATCAGCCCCAGCATTTT. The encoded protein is CASDRTGSDQPQHF.

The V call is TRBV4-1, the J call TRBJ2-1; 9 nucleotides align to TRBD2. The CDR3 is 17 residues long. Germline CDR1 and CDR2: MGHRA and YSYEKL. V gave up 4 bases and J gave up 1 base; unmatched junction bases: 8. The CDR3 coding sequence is TGCGCCAGCAGCCTCCCGACTAGCGGCAAATCCTACAATGAGCAGTTCTTC. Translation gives CASSLPTSGKSYNEQFF.

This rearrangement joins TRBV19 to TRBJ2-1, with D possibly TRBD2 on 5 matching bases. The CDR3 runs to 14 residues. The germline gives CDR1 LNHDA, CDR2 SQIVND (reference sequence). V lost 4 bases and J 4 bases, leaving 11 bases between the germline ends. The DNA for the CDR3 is TGTGCCAGTAGTAACCTCGAGGGATACAATGAGCAGTTCTTC. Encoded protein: CASSNLEGYNEQFF.

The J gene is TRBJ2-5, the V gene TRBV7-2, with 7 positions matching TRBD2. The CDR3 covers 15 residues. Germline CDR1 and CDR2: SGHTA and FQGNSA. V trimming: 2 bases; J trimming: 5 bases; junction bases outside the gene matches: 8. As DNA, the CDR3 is TGTGCCAGCAGCTTATATGTGGGAGGGCCCGAGACCCAGTACTTC. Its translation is CASSLYVGGPETQYF.

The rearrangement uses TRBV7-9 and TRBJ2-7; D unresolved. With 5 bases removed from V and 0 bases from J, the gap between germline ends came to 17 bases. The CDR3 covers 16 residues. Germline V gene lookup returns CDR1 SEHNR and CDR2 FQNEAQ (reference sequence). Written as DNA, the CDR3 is TGTGCCAGCAGCCCCGGGTCCGGCATCGACTCCTACGAGCAGTACTTC. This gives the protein CASSPGSGIDSYEQYF.

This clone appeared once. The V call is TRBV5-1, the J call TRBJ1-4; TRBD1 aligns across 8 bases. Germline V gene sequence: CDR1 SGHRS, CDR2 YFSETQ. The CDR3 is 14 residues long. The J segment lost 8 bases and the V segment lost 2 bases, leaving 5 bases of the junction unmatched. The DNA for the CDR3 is TGCGCCAGCAGCTTTGGACAGGGCGCCGAAAAACTGTTTTTT. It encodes CASSFGQGAEKLFF.

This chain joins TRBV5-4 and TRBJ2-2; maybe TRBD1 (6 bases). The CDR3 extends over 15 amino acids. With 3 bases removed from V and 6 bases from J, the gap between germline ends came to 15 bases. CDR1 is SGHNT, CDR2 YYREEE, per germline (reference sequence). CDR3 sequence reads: CASSSTGQKPGELFF. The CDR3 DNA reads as TGTGCCAGCAGCTCAACTGGACAGAAGCCCGGGGAGCTGTTTTTT.

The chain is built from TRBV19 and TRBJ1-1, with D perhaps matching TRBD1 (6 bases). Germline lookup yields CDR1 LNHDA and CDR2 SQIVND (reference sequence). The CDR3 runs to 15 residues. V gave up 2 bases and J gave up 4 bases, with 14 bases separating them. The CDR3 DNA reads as TGTGCCAGTAGTATACGGGGGGGGCTACTCACTGAAGCTTTCTTT. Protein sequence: CASSIRGGLLTEAFF.

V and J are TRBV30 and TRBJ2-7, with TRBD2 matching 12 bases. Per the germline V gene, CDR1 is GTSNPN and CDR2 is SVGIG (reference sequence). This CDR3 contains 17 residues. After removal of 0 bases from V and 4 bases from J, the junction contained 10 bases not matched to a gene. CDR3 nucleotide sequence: TGTGCCTGGAGTGTAGGGCGGACTAGCGGGAAAATGTACGAGCAGTACTTC. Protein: CAWSVGRTSGKMYEQYF.

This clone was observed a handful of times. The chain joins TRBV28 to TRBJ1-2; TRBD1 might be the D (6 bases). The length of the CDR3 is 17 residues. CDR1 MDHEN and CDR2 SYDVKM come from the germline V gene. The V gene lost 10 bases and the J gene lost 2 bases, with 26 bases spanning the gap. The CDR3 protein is CATRAGAAPQGNYGYTF. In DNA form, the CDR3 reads TGTGCCACCCGCGCGGGGGCCGCCCCTCAGGGGAACTATGGCTACACCTTC.

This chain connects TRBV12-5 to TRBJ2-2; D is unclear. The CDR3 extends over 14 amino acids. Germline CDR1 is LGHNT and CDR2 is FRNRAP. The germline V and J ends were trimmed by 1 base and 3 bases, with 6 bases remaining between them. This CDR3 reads CASGLDLHTGELFF. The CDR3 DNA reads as TGTGCTAGTGGTTTGGACTTGCACACCGGGGAGCTGTTTTTT.

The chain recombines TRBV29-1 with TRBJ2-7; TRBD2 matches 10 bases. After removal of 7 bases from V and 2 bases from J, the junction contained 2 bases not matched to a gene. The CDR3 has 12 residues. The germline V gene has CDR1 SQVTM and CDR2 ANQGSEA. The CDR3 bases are TGCAGCGGGACTAGCGGAACCTACGAGCAGTACTTC. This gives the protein CSGTSGTYEQYF.

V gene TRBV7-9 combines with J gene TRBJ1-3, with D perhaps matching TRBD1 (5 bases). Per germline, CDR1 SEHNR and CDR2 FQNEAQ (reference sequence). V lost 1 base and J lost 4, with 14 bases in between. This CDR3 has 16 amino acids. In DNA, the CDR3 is TGTGCCAGCAGCTTAGTCGGAGGGACGGGAGGAAACACCATATATTTT. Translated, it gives CASSLVGGTGGNTIYF.

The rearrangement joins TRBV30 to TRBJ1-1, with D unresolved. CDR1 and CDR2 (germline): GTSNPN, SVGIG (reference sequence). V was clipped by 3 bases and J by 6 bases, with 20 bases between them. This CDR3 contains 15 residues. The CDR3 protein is CAWSRTSGTDAEAFF. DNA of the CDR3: TGTGCCTGGAGCCGCACCTCGGGAACTGACGCTGAAGCTTTCTTT.